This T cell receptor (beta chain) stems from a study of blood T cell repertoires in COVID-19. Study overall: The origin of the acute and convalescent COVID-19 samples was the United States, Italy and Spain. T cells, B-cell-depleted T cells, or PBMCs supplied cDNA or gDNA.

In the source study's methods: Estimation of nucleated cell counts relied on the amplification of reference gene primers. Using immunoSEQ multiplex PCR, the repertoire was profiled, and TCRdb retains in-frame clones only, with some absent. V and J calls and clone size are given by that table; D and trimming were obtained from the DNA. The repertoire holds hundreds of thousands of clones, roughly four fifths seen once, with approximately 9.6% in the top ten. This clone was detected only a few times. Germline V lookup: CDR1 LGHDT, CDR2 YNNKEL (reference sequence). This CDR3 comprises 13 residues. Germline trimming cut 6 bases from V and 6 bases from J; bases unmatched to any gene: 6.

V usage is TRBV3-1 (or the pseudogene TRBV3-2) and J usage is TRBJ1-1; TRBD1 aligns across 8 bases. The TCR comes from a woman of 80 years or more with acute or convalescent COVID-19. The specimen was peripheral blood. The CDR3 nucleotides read TGTGCCAGCAGATACAGGGGGGCCCCTGAAGCTTTCTTT. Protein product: CASRYRGAPEAFF.